What follows are 17 T cell receptor beta chains derived from one specimen sequenced in a study of spatial heterogeneity in lung cancer. Study-level points and caveats: Counts of expanded alpha and beta TCRs within tumors tracked the tumor nonsynonymous mutation count.

Time point specified: sample taken at primary tumor resection. TCRdb redid the calling of the 5' RACE reads with MiXCR, one entry per CDR3 protein. This sample has 7,500 to 10,000 distinct CDR3 sequences; 5% occur once, and the top ten carry approximately 15%. Antigen specificity for these receptors is unknown. The material was lung tumor tissue, obtained at surgery. These TCRs come from a female donor with early-stage non-small cell lung cancer.

This clonotype has a count of ten or more. The chain couples TRBV7-2 to TRBJ1-1; no clear D. V was pared by 3 bases and J by 6 bases, with 8 bases between. The CDR3 loop spans 12 amino acids. Germline CDR1 reads SGHTA; CDR2 reads FQGNSA. The CDR3 coding sequence is TGTGCCAGCAGCTTGAACTTAGCTGAAGCTTTCTTT. The encoded protein is CASSLNLAEAFF. Full variable domain (outside the CDR3, taken from reference TRBV7-2 and TRBJ1-1): GAGVSQSPSNKVTEKGKDVELRCDPISGHTALYWYRQSLGQGLEFLIYFQGNSAPDKSGLPSDRFSAERTGGSVSTLTIQRTQQEDSAVYLCASSLNLAEAFFGQGTRLTVV.

This clonotype showed up many times. The rearrangement uses TRBV13 and TRBJ2-1, with D possibly matching TRBD2 (6 bases). CDR3 length: 17 amino acids. Trimming pared 2 bases from V and 0 bases from J, leaving 14 bases between. Germline V gives CDR1 PRHDT, CDR2 FYEKMQ (reference sequence). This CDR3 is CASSLRERVHSYNEQFF. The DNA for the CDR3 is TGTGCCAGCAGCTTACGAGAGCGGGTACACTCCTACAATGAGCAGTTCTTC.

This clonotype was counted many times. This chain links TRBV5-1 with TRBJ2-2; D is uncertain. The V gene lost 2 bases and the J gene lost 7 bases, with 9 bases spanning the gap. Germline values: CDR1 SGHRS, CDR2 YFSETQ. The CDR3 contains 13 residues. The CDR3 bases are TGCGCCAGCAGCTTTGGGCTGGGCGGGGAGCTGTTTTTT. Amino acid sequence: CASSFGLGGELFF.

This clonotype is labeled medium-sized. This chain joins TRBV18 and TRBJ2-1; 8 positions agree with TRBD2. Germline V CDR1 and CDR2: KGHSH, LQKENI. The CDR3 is 17 residues long. V lost 6 bases and J lost 0; bases outside the gene matches: 10. The CDR3 loop reads CASSTSLAGSSYNEQFF. The CDR3 coding sequence is TGTGCCAGCTCGACGTCCTTAGCGGGGAGCTCCTACAATGAGCAGTTCTTC. Looking up the rest from reference TRBV18 and TRBJ2-1 gives the full variable domain: NAGVMQNPRHLVRRRGQEARLRCSPMKGHSHVYWYRQLPEEGLKFMVYLQKENIIDESGMPKERFSAEFPKEGPSILRIQQVVRGDSAAYFCASSTSLAGSSYNEQFFGPGTRLTVL.

This clonotype rates as medium-sized. This rearrangement joins TRBV7-2 to TRBJ2-3; D is possibly TRBD1 or TRBD2 (5 bases each). Germline V gene sequence: CDR1 SGHTA, CDR2 FQGNSA. The CDR3 consists of 15 residues. Between the trimmed V and J ends, which lost 1 base and 2 bases, there was a span of 10 bases. The CDR3 nucleotides are TGTGCCAGCAGCTTAGACGGGACCCCCACAGATACGCAGTATTTT. It specifies CASSLDGTPTDTQYF.

By share, this clonotype counts as medium-sized (0.01 to 0.1%). The chain couples TRBV5-1 to TRBJ2-2; no definite D call. CDR1 and CDR2 from the germline V gene are SGHRS and YFSETQ. V was trimmed by 4 bases and J by 3 bases, leaving 16 bases between them. This CDR3 has 16 residues. The CDR3 nucleotides are TGCGCCAGCAGCCCAAGCCCGGGTAGTGACACCGGGGAGCTGTTTTTT. Translation gives CASSPSPGSDTGELFF.

This clonotype came up a few times. This rearrangement joins TRBV9 to TRBJ2-1; TRBD2 aligns across 8 bases. Germline V gene lookup returns CDR1 SGDLS and CDR2 YYNGEE. The CDR3 has 17 residues. V lost 4 bases to trimming and J lost 5 bases; unmatched junction nucleotides: 14. The CDR3 nucleotides are TGTGCCAGCAGCACAAATCCAACTAGCGGAACAAACAATGAGCAGTTCTTC. This gives the protein CASSTNPTSGTNNEQFF.

This clonotype was seen ten or more times. The chain has TRBV20-1 and TRBJ1-1; D unclear. The CDR3 loop spans 13 amino acids. Deletions cut 0 bases from V and 6 bases from J, with 11 bases between. Germline-derived CDR1 and CDR2 are DFQATT and SNEGSKA (reference sequence). CDR3 residues: CSARDWGYAEAFF. CDR3 in DNA: TGCAGTGCTAGAGATTGGGGATACGCTGAAGCTTTCTTT.

This clonotype showed up just a few times. At one of its ends the junction is not consistent with the germline gene, which may arise from a read error. The chain is built from TRBV7-9 and TRBJ2-7; a possible D gene is TRBD2 (5 bases). CDR3 length: 12 residues. CDR1 and CDR2 from the germline V gene are SEHNR and FQNEAQ (reference sequence). The CDR3 spells CASSLGDGLRGF. CDR3 coding DNA: TGTGCCAGCAGCTTAGGGGATGGGCTCCGGGGCTTC.

This clonotype was recorded at least ten times. This chain links TRBV6-5 with TRBJ2-1, with D unresolved. The CDR3 contains 14 residues. V was trimmed by 0 bases and J by 8 bases, leaving 11 bases between them. Germline values: CDR1 MNHEY, CDR2 SVGAGI. The CDR3 region is CASSYSNGVDEQFF. CDR3 nucleotides: TGTGCCAGCAGTTACTCGAATGGGGTCGATGAGCAGTTCTTC.

This clonotype was found a few times. V gene TRBV20-1 combines with J gene TRBJ2-5, with 11 bases lining up with TRBD1. CDR1 is DFQATT and CDR2 is SNEGSKA in the germline V gene (reference sequence). CDR3 length: 15 residues. The J segment lost 5 bases and the V segment lost 1 base, leaving 6 bases of the junction unmatched. The CDR3 sequence is CSARARTGGDETQYF. The CDR3, as DNA: TGCAGTGCTAGAGCTAGGACAGGGGGCGACGAGACCCAGTACTTC.

The rearrangement joins TRBV4-2 to TRBJ2-5; tentative D call: TRBD1 (6 bases). The CDR3 is 15 amino acids. Germline V CDR1 and CDR2: LGHNA, YNFKEQ. The ends were cut back, 0 bases at V and 2 bases at J, with 10 bases in the middle. CDR3 residues: CASSQDGQGQETQYF. DNA for the CDR3: TGTGCCAGCAGCCAAGACGGCCAGGGGCAAGAGACCCAGTACTTC.

Sample share makes this clonotype medium-sized (0.01 to 0.1%). V is TRBV10-3 and J is TRBJ2-3; no clear D. The CDR3 contains 13 residues. Germline V CDR1 and CDR2: ENHRY, SYGVKD. Trimming stripped 5 bases from V and 6 bases from J, with 12 bases between. The CDR3 DNA reads TGTGCCATCAGTTCCCTTACTCCCGATACGCAGTATTTT. This sequence encodes CAISSLTPDTQYF.

This clonotype was seen only a few times. The chain links TRBV6-1 to TRBJ1-4; 7 bases are a match to TRBD1. Germline lookup yields CDR1 MNHNS and CDR2 SASEGT. Trimming at V came to 8 bases and at J to 5 bases, leaving 8 bases not matched to a gene. This CDR3 region has 14 residues. The CDR3 DNA reads TGTGCCAGCGTTTGGACAGGCTTAAATGAAAAACTGTTTTTT. This codes for CASVWTGLNEKLFF.

This clonotype is medium-sized in the sample. This chain connects TRBV12-3 or TRBV12-4 to TRBJ2-7; weak D call: TRBD2 (5 bases). This CDR3 comprises 14 residues. The ends were cut back, 3 bases at V and 4 bases at J, with 13 bases in the middle. DNA of the CDR3: TGTGCCAGCAGTTTCGACCGGGATTCTTACGAGCAGTACTTC. This encodes CASSFDRDSYEQYF.

This clonotype is medium-sized. CDR3 in DNA: TGCGCCAGCAGGGCCCTCTTTGAAGATACGCAGTATTTT. Amino acid sequence: CASRALFEDTQYF. The rearrangement links TRBV10-1 to TRBJ2-3; no clear D gene. Trimming removed 6 bases from V and 5 bases from J, with 12 bases in between. The CDR3 runs 13 residues. Germline CDR1 reads WNHNN; CDR2 reads SYGVQD (reference sequence).

This clonotype was picked up many times. V usage is TRBV25-1 and J usage is TRBJ2-3; the D is unclear. Germline lookup yields CDR1 MGHDK and CDR2 SYGVNS. V was shortened by 8 bases and J by 5 bases, with 5 bases between the two germline ends. The CDR3 totals 10 residues. In DNA, the CDR3 is TGTGCCAGCGGGCAAGATACGCAGTATTTT. It codes for CASGQDTQYF.